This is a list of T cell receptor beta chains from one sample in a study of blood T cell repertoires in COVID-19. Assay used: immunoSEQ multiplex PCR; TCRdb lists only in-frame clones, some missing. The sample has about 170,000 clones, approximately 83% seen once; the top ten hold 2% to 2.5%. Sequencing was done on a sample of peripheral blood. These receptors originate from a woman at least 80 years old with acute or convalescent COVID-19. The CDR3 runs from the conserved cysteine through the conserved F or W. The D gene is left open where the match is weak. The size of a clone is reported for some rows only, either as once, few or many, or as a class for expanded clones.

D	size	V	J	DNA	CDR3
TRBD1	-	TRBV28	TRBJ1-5	TGTGCCAGCAGTATCCCGGGACAGGGGATCAATCAGCCCCAGCATTTT	CASSIPGQGINQPQHF
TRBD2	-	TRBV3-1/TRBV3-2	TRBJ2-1	TGTGCCAGCAGCTGGGGACTAGCGGGAGCCGGCGAGTTCTTC	CASSWGLAGAGEFF
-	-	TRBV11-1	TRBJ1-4	TGTGCCAGCAGGGGACAAAAGGGGGAAAAACTGTTTTTT	CASRGQKGEKLFF
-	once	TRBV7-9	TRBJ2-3	TGTGCCAGCAGCTTTAGCCCAGATACGCAGTATTTT	CASSFSPDTQYF
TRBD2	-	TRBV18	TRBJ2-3	TGTGCCAGCTCACCGGTAGGCCTAGCGGGGGCCTCCCGGACCTACACGCAGTATTTT	CASSPVGLAGASRTYTQYF
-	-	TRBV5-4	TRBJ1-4	TGTGCCACTCGGCCAGGTCCTAATGAAAAACTGTTTTTT	CATRPGPNEKLFF
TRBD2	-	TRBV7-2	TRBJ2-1	TGTGCCAGCAGCTTAGTGGTCACCGGGAGGGCCTGGAATGAGCAGTTCTTC	CASSLVVTGRAWNEQFF
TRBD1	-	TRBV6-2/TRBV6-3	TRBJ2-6	TGTGCCAGCAGTTACACAGGGGGTGGAACGACTGGGGCCAACGTCCTGACTTTC	CASSYTGGGTTGANVLTF
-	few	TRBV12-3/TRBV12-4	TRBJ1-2	TGTGCCAGCAATTCATGGGCAGGGGATGGCTACACCTTC	CASNSWAGDGYTF
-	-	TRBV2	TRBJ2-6	TGTGCCAGCTCCTTCTCTGGGGCCAACGTCCTGACTTTC	CASSFSGANVLTF
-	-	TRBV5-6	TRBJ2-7	TGTGCCAGCAGCTCCAGCCCCGGGATGGTAGAGCAGTACTTC	CASSSSPGMVEQYF
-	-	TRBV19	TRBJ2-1	TGTGCCAGTAGTCCACGAAACGGCGGGACCCAGCAGTTCTTC	CASSPRNGGTQQFF
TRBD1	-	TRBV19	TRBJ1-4	TGTGCCAGCCGGACAGGGGGCGCGACTAATGAAAAACTGTTTTTT	CASRTGGATNEKLFF
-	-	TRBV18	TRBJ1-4	TGTGCCAGCTCACCGGGTAGCGGTAATGAAAAACTGTTTTTT	CASSPGSGNEKLFF
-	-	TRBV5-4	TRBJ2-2	TGTGCCAGCAGCTTGGCCGGGGTAGACACCGGGGAGCTGTTTTTT	CASSLAGVDTGELFF
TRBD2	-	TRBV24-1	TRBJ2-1	TGTGCCACCAGTGATTTCAGGACTAGCGGTAATGAGCAGTTCTTC	CATSDFRTSGNEQFF
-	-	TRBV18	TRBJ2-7	TGTGCCAGCTCATCTACCGGGACATCGCTCGAGCAGTACTTC	CASSSTGTSLEQYF
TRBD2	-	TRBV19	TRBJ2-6	TGTGCCAGTAGTATCACCGGACTAGCGGGGACTGGGGCCAACGTCCTGACTTTC	CASSITGLAGTGANVLTF
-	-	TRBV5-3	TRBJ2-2	TGTGCCAGAAGCGGGAGGACAGGAAGAGCCGGGGAGCTGTTTTTT	CARSGRTGRAGELFF
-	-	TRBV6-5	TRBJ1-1	TGTGCCAGCACCTACAGGGTCAGGGAGACTGAAGCTTTCTTT	CASTYRVRETEAFF
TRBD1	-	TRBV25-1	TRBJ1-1	TGTGCCAGCAGTGAATGGACAGGGGATGAAGCTTTCTTT	CASSEWTGDEAFF
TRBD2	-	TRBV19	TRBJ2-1	TGTGCCAGTAGTACCTGGGGGCTAGCGGGAGGGCCATCCAATGAGCAGTTCTTC	CASSTWGLAGGPSNEQFF
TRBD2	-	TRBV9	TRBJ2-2	TGTGCCAGCAGCGCGACCGGGACTAGCAACACCGGGGAGCTGTTTTTT	CASSATGTSNTGELFF
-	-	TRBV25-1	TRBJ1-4	TGTGCCAGCAGTGAAGGAAACAGGGTATTCGAAAAACTGTTTTTT	CASSEGNRVFEKLFF
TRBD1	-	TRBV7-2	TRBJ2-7	TGTGCCAGCAGCCATCAACAGGGGGCCCACGAGCAGTACTTC	CASSHQQGAHEQYF
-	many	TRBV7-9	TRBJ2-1	TGTGCCAGCCGGAGTCGGGGCTCCTACAATGAGCAGTTCTTC	CASRSRGSYNEQFF
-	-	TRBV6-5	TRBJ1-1	TGTGCCAGCACCGAGGGTGTCGGCACTGAAGCTTTCTTT	CASTEGVGTEAFF
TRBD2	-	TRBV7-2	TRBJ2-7	TGTGCCAGCAGCTTAGCTTCGGGGGGAAGGTCCCACGAGCAGTACTTC	CASSLASGGRSHEQYF
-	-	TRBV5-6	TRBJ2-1	TGTGCCAGCATCCAAAGAGGCACCTACAATGAGCAGTTCTTC	CASIQRGTYNEQFF
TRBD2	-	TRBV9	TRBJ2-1	TGTGCCAGCAGCGTAGTCCCACTAGCGCAAAACAATGAGCAGTTCTTC	CASSVVPLAQNNEQFF
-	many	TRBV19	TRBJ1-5	TGTGCCAGTAGTACATACAGAGATCAGCCCCAGCATTTT	CASSTYRDQPQHF
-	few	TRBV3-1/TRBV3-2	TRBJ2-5	TGTGCCAGCAGCACTGTCGAGACCCAGTACTTC	CASSTVETQYF
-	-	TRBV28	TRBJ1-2	TGTGCCAGCAGTTTACAGGGCCTTAACTATGGCTACACCTTC	CASSLQGLNYGYTF
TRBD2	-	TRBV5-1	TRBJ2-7	TGCGCCAGCAGCTTGGGTTCGGTCCGGGGAGGGTCCTACGAGCAGTACTTC	CASSLGSVRGGSYEQYF
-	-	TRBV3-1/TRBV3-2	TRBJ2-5	TGTGCCAGCAGCCAAGGGGTAGCAGAGACCCAGTACTTC	CASSQGVAETQYF
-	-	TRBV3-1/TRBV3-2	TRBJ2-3	TGTGCCAGCAGCCAAGATGGGCAGACCACAGATACGCAGTATTTT	CASSQDGQTTDTQYF
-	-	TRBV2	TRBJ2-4	TGTGCCAGCAGCGATTCAGAGGGAGTAACAACCAAAAACATTCAGTACTTC	CASSDSEGVTTKNIQYF
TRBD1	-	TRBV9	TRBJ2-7	TGTGCCAGCAGCGTAGGGAGGACAGGTGGATCTTACGAGCAGTACTTC	CASSVGRTGGSYEQYF
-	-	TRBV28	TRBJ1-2	TGTGCGGCGGGGGAGGGAGGGTATGGCTACACCTTC	CAAGEGGYGYTF
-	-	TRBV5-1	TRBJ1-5	TGCGCCAGCAGCCCTACCGCAGGGGTTAGCAATCAGCCCCAGCATTTT	CASSPTAGVSNQPQHF
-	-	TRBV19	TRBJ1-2	TGTGCCAGTAGTCCCGGGAGGACGGAGTATGGCTACACCTTC	CASSPGRTEYGYTF
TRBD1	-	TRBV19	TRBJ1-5	TGTGCCAGTAGTATCGACTCAGGGGGCGGTCAGCCCCAGCATTTT	CASSIDSGGGQPQHF
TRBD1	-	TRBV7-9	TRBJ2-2	TGTGCCAGCAGCTCCGCCGCGGGACAGGCGAACACCGGGGAGCTGTTTTTT	CASSSAAGQANTGELFF
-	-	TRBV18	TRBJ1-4	TGTGCCAGCTCACCCAGTCCGCTCTCGAATGAAAAACTGTTTTTT	CASSPSPLSNEKLFF
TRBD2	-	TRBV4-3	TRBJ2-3	TGCGCCAGCAGCCAAGGAGCCGGCGGGAGCAGGGCAGATACGCAGTATTTT	CASSQGAGGSRADTQYF
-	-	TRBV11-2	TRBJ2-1	TGTGCCAGCAGCGATCGATTTAAGAGTGCGTTCTTC	CASSDRFKSAFF
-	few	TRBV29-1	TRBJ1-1	TGCAGCGTTGTGGACATAGAAGCTTTCTTT	CSVVDIEAFF
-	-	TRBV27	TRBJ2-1	TGTGCCAGCAGTTTGAGACGGCAGGGAAACAATGAGCAGTTCTTC	CASSLRRQGNNEQFF
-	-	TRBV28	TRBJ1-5	TGTGCCAGCAGTTTGTCAGATGATCAGCCCCAGCATTTT	CASSLSDDQPQHF
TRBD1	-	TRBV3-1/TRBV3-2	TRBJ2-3	TGTGCCAGCAGCCAAGACCCTCCGGGACAGGGGTCAGATACGCAGTATTTT	CASSQDPPGQGSDTQYF
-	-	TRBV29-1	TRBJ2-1	TGCAGCGTTGGGACTACGACAAGCTCCTACAATGAGCAGTTCTTC	CSVGTTTSSYNEQFF
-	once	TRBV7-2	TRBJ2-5	TGTGCCAGCAGCTTGCAGGCCCTCCGGGGAGAGACCCAGTACTTC	CASSLQALRGETQYF
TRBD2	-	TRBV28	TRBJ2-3	TGTGCCAGCAGCATTAGCGGGGCCTGGGCAGATACGCAGTATTTT	CASSISGAWADTQYF
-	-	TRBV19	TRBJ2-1	TGTGCCAGTAGTATATTGGGACGGGGGAACAATGAGCAGTTCTTC	CASSILGRGNNEQFF
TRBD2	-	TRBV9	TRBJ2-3	TGTGCCAGCAGCGCAGGACTAGCGGGAGGTACAGATACGCAGTATTTT	CASSAGLAGGTDTQYF